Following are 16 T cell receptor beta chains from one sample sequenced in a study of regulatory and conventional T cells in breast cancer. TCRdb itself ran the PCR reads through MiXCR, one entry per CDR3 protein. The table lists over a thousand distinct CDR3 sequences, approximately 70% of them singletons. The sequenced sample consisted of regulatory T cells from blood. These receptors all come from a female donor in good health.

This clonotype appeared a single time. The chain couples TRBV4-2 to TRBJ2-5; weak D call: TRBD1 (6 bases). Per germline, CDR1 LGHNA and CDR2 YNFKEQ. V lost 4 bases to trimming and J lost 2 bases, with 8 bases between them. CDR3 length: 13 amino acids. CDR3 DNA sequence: TGTGCCAGCAGCCTAGGACAGCAAGAGACCCAGTACTTC. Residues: CASSLGQQETQYF.

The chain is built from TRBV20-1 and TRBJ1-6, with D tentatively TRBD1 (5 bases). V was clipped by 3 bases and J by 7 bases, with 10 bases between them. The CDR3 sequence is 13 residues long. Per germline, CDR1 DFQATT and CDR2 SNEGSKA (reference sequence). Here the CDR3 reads CSARQGSNSPLHF. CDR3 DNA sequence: TGCAGTGCTAGGCAGGGTTCAAATTCACCCCTCCACTTT.

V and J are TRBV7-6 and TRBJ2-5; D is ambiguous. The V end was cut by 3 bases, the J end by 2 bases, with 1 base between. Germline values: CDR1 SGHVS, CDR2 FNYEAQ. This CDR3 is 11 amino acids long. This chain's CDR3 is CASSLQETQYF. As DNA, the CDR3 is TGTGCCAGCAGCTTGCAAGAGACCCAGTACTTC.

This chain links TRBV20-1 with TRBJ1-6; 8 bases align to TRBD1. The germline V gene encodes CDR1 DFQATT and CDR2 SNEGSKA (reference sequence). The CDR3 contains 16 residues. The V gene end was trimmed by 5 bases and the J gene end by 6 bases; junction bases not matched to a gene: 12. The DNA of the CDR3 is TGCAGTGCTCGTGTTCCAGGGACAGGTCTTAATTCACCCCTCCACTTT. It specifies CSARVPGTGLNSPLHF.

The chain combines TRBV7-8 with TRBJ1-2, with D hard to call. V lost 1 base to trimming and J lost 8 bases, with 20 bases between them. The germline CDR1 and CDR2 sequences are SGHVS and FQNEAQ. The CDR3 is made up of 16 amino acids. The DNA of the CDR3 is TGTGCCAGCAGCTTAGGGTCCGGTTCCACGGTAGGGGGCTACACCTTC. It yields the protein CASSLGSGSTVGGYTF.

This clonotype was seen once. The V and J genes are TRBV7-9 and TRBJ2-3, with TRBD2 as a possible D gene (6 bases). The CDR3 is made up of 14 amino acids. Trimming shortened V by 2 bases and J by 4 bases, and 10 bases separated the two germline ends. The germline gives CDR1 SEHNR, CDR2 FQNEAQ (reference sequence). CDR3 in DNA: TGTGCCAGCAGCTTATTGACGGGGGCAGATACGCAGTATTTT. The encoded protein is CASSLLTGADTQYF. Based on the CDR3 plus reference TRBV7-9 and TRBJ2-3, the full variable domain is DTGVSQNPRHKITKRGQNVTFRCDPISEHNRLYWYRQTLGQGPEFLTYFQNEAQLEKSRLLSDRFSAERPKGSFSTLEIQRTEQGDSAMYLCASSLLTGADTQYFGPGTRLTVL.

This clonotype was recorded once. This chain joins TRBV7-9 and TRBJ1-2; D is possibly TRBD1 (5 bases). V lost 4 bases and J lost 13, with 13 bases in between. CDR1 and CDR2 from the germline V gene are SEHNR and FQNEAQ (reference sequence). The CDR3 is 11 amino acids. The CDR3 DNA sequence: TGTGCCAGCAGCTCCGGGGACGTTCTCACCTTC. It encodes CASSSGDVLTF.

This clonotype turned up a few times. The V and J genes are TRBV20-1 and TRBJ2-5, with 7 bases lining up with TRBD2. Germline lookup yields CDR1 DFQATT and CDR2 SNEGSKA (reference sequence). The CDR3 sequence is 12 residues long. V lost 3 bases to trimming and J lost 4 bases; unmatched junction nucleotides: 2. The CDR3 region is CSASGGRETQYF. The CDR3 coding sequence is TGCAGTGCTAGCGGGGGGAGAGAGACCCAGTACTTC.

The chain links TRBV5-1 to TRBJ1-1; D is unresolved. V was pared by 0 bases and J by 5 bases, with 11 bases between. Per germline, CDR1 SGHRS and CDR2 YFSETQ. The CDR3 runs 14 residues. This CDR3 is CASSLAGRDTEAFF. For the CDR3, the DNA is TGCGCCAGCAGCTTGGCCGGACGGGATACTGAAGCTTTCTTT.

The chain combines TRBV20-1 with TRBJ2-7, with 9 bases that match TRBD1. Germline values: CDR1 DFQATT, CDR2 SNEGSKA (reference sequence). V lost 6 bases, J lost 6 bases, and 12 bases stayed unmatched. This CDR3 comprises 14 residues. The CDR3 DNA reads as TGCAGTGCAACTACAGGGGGCAGTTTCGCCGAGCAGTACTTC. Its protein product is CSATTGGSFAEQYF.

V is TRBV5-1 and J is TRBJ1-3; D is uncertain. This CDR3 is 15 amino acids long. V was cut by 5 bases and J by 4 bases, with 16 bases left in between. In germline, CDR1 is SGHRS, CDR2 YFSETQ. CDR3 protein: CASSFDTRIGNTIYF. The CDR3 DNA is TGCGCCAGCAGTTTTGACACCAGGATCGGAAACACCATATATTTT.

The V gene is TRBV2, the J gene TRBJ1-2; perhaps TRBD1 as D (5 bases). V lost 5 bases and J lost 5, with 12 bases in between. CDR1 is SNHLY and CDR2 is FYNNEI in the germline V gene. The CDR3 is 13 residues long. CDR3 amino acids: CASSSGREYGYTF. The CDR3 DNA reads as TGTGCCAGCAGTAGTGGCAGGGAGTATGGCTACACCTTC. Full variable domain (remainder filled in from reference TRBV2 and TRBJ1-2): EPEVTQTPSHQVTQMGQEVILRCVPISNHLYFYWYRQILGQKVEFLVSFYNNEISEKSEIFDDQFSVERPDGSNFTLKIRSTKLEDSAMYFCASSSGREYGYTFGSGTRLTVV.

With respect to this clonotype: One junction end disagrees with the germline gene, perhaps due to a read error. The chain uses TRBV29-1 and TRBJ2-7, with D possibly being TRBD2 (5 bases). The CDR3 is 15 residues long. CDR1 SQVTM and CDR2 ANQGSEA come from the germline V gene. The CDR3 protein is CSVEEGAWPFYERYF. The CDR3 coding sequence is TGCAGCGTTGAAGAGGGAGCTTGGCCCTTCTACGAGCGGTACTTC.

CDR3 in DNA: TGTGCCAGCACCCCTCGCCAGGGACTGAACACCGGGGAGCTGTTTTTT. Amino acid sequence: CASTPRQGLNTGELFF. The chain couples TRBV7-9 to TRBJ2-2; weak D call: TRBD2 (6 bases). Germline loops: CDR1 SEHNR, CDR2 FQNEAQ (reference sequence). The CDR3 has 16 amino acids. The ends were cut back, 7 bases at V and 1 base at J, with 16 bases in the middle.

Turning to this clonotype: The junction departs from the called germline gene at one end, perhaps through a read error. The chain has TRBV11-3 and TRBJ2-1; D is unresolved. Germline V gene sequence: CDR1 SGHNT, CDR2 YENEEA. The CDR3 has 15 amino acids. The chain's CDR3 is CVSSLEVSSYNEQFF. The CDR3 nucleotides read TGTGTCAGCAGCTTAGAGGTGAGCTCCTACAATGAGCAGTTCTTC.

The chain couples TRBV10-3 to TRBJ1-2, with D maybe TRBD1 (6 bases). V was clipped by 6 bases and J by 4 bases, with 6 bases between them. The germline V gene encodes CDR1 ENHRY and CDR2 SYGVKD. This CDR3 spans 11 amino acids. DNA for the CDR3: TGTGCCATCAGACAGGGCTATGGCTACACCTTC. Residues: CAIRQGYGYTF.